This is a list of T cell receptor beta chains from one sample in a study of beta chain features in type 1 diabetes. This table comes from immunoSEQ multiplex PCR, and its TCRdb copy is limited to in-frame clones, with some not included. Found here are about 900,000 clones, roughly a sixth of them singletons; the top ten hold 0.02% to 0.03%. Sequencing was carried out using naive CD4+ T cells from blood. The source of these receptors is a young woman in good health. CDR3s include the opening cysteine and the closing phenylalanine or tryptophan. D genes are given only for firm matches. For some rows the clone size is stated as once, few or many, or as a class when expanded; others skip it.

>TRBV7-3|TRBJ2-7|.|few
TGTGCCAGCAGCTTAACACAAAGTCCGTCCTACGAGCAGTACTTC
CASSLTQSPSYEQYF
>TRBV6-1|TRBJ1-2|.|few
TGTGCCAGCAGTGAAGGGAGGGGCCGGATCGATGGCTACACCTTC
CASSEGRGRIDGYTF
>TRBV4-3|TRBJ2-2|.|.
.
CASSQGQGRTPGSCFF
>TRBV7-2|TRBJ2-2|.|.
TGTGCCAGCAGCTTAGTAGGGCGCACCGGGGAGCTGTTTTTT
CASSLVGRTGELFF
>TRBV18|TRBJ2-3|TRBD2|.
TGTGCCAGCTCACCCGGGACTAGCGCTACAGATACGCAGTATTTT
CASSPGTSATDTQYF
>TRBV6-6|TRBJ2-7|TRBD1|.
TGTGCCAGCAGTTCTGGGACAGACAACCACTACGAGCAGTACTTC
CASSSGTDNHYEQYF
>TRBV15|TRBJ1-5|.|.
TGTGCCACCAGCAGAGGTGCAGGGAGGGATAGCAATCAGCCCCAGCATTTT
CATSRGAGRDSNQPQHF
>TRBV19|TRBJ1-5|.|.
TGTGCCAGTAGTATAGAATCGATGGGCAATCAGCCCCAGCATTTT
CASSIESMGNQPQHF
>TRBV6-5|TRBJ2-5|TRBD2|.
TGTGCCAGCAGTTCAGCGGGAGGTGTTTGGGAGACCCAGTACTTC
CASSSAGGVWETQYF
>TRBV11-2|TRBJ2-2|TRBD1|few
TGTGCCAGCAGCTTCAGCGGGACAGGGACAGGCGGGGAGCTGTTTTTT
CASSFSGTGTGGELFF
>TRBV15|TRBJ2-7|.|.
TGTGCCACCAGCAGAGATGTACGCACCTACGAGCAGTACTTC
CATSRDVRTYEQYF
>TRBV15|TRBJ2-7|.|few
TGTGCCACCAGCAGGGAAAGGGGGGAGCAGTACTTC
CATSRERGEQYF
>TRBV7-9|TRBJ1-2|.|few
TGTGCCAGCACCCCTTCGGGCGGGGCGCCCGGAGGTGGCTACACCTTC
CASTPSGGAPGGGYTF
>TRBV7-9|TRBJ2-5|TRBD1|.
TGTGCCAGCAGCGGACAGGAAGAGACCCAGTACTTC
CASSGQEETQYF
>TRBV4-1|TRBJ2-1|TRBD2|.
TGCGCCAGCAGCCAAGGTTTCACTAGCGCAAACAATGAGCAGTTCTTC
CASSQGFTSANNEQFF
>TRBV6-5|TRBJ2-1|TRBD2|.
TGTGCCAGCAGTTCCCGTGGCCAGCGGGAGAGTGAGCAGTTCTTC
CASSSRGQRESEQFF
>TRBV5-1|TRBJ2-2|.|.
TGCGCCAGCACCCACCCCCCGAACACCGGGGAGCTGTTTTTT
CASTHPPNTGELFF
>TRBV4-3|TRBJ2-3|.|.
TGCGCCAGCAGCCTCGACGGGCCTGGCTATCAAGATACGCAGTATTTT
CASSLDGPGYQDTQYF
>TRBV7-9|TRBJ2-2|.|few
TGTGCCAGCAGCTCCAGTCCTACCGGAGAGCTGTTTTTT
CASSSSPTGELFF
>TRBV11-2|TRBJ2-5|.|.
TGTGCCAGCAGCTATCAGGGTTCGATAATAACGGAGACCCAGTACTTC
CASSYQGSIITETQYF
>TRBV20-1|TRBJ1-4|.|.
TGCAGTGCTAGGACATACGAAAAACTGTTTTTT
CSARTYEKLFF
>TRBV28|TRBJ2-1|TRBD1|few
TGTGCCAGCAGTGCGGGACAGGGGCGTTGGGTGGGCTACAATGAGCAGTTCTTC
CASSAGQGRWVGYNEQFF
>TRBV5-1|TRBJ2-1|TRBD2|few
TGCGCCAGCAGCTTGCCCAGCGGGAGCCACAATGAGCAGTTCTTC
CASSLPSGSHNEQFF
>TRBV28|TRBJ1-2|.|few
TGTGCCAGCAGTTTCCAGTACTATGGCTACACCTTC
CASSFQYYGYTF
>TRBV29-1|TRBJ2-5|.|.
TGCAGCGTAAACAGGGGGGGGATCGAGACCCAGTACTTC
CSVNRGGIETQYF
>TRBV4-1|TRBJ2-7|TRBD2|.
TGCGCCAGCAGCCCAGCTTTCTCCGGACTAGCGCGCGAGCAGTACTTC
CASSPAFSGLAREQYF
>TRBV27|TRBJ2-6|.|once
TGTGCCAGCAGTTATAACTCTGGGGCCAACGTCCTGACTTTC
CASSYNSGANVLTF
>TRBV25-1|TRBJ2-4|TRBD2|few
TGTGCCAGCAGCTCGCCGGGACTAGGGGGAAACATTCAGTACTTC
CASSSPGLGGNIQYF
>TRBV19|TRBJ1-5|.|.
TGTGCCATTGGGGACAAAGGGACACAGCCCCAGCATTTT
CAIGDKGTQPQHF
>TRBV7-9|TRBJ1-1|.|few
TGTGCCAGCAGCTCCGAGGGGGGGACTGAAGCTTTCTTT
CASSSEGGTEAFF
>TRBV6-5|TRBJ2-1|TRBD2|.
TGTGCCAGCAGTTCCGGACTAGCGGGAGGGTACAATGAGCAGTTCTTC
CASSSGLAGGYNEQFF
>TRBV19|TRBJ2-4|.|few
TGTGCCAGTAGTACCCTACCTTCAGGGGTACTAGCCAAAAACATTCAGTACTTC
CASSTLPSGVLAKNIQYF
>TRBV10-3|TRBJ2-2|TRBD2|.
TGTGCCATCAGCGGGACTAGCGGGAGAGGTGCCGGGGAGCTGTTTTTT
CAISGTSGRGAGELFF
>TRBV7-8|TRBJ2-7|TRBD2|few
TGTGCCAGCAGCTTAGAGGTCTTGGCTAGCGGCCTAACCTACGAGCAGTACTTC
CASSLEVLASGLTYEQYF
>TRBV4-1|TRBJ2-5|.|few
TGCGCCAGCAGCCAAGGGTGGCGCCTCCAAGAGACCCAGTACTTC
CASSQGWRLQETQYF
>TRBV7-2|TRBJ2-3|.|few
TGTGCCAGCAGCTTAGCGTACAGAGATACGCAGTATTTT
CASSLAYRDTQYF
>TRBV5-1|TRBJ2-1|TRBD2|few
TGCGCCAGCAGCTTTGGGCTAGCGGATTACAATGAGCAGTTCTTC
CASSFGLADYNEQFF
>TRBV29-1|TRBJ2-1|.|few
TGCAGCGTTGAAGTTGGGATACGATCGGTCAATGAGCAGTTCTTC
CSVEVGIRSVNEQFF
>TRBV11-2|TRBJ2-1|.|few
TGTGCCAGCAGCCTTCTAGTGGCTGGACCGAGCTACAATGAGCAGTTCTTC
CASSLLVAGPSYNEQFF
>TRBV29-1|TRBJ2-5|.|few
TGCAGCGGCCGAGGGGCTGCGGAGACCCAGTACTTC
CSGRGAAETQYF
>TRBV7-2|TRBJ2-1|.|once
TGTGCCAGCAGCTTTCCCCGGCGAGGTAGTAGCAAAAATGAGCAGTTCTTC
CASSFPRRGSSKNEQFF
>TRBV9|TRBJ1-2|.|few
TGTGCCAGCAGCGTAGCCCCAGGGGTGAACTATGGCTACACCTTC
CASSVAPGVNYGYTF
>TRBV5-1|TRBJ2-5|TRBD2|few
TGCGCCAGCAGGATGAGACTAGCGGGAGTCGGAGAGACCCAGTACTTC
CASRMRLAGVGETQYF
>TRBV5-1|TRBJ2-1|TRBD1|.
TGCGCCAGCAGCATAGACAGGGGGGTTTACAATGAGCAGTTCTTC
CASSIDRGVYNEQFF
>TRBV6-1|TRBJ2-2|TRBD2|.
TGTGCCAGCAGTGAACGCGGAGCGGGAGGCGCCGGGGAGCTGTTTTTT
CASSERGAGGAGELFF
>TRBV7-9|TRBJ1-2|.|.
TGTGCCGCCGTAGATGGGGCCAACTATGGCTACACCTTC
CAAVDGANYGYTF
>TRBV4-3|TRBJ2-7|.|.
TGCGCCAGCAGCCAAGAATTGGCACGACTTGGGGAGCAGTACTTC
CASSQELARLGEQYF
>TRBV29-1|TRBJ2-7|TRBD1|few
TGCAGCGTTGTTGGGCAGGGGGCGTACGAGCAGTACTTC
CSVVGQGAYEQYF
>TRBV7-3|TRBJ2-2|.|few
TGTGCCAGCAGCCCCCGGACACACACCGGGGAGCTGTTTTTT
CASSPRTHTGELFF
>TRBV11-2|TRBJ2-3|.|.
TGTGCCAGCAGCTCCCCGCGGCGGAGCCATACGCAGTATTTT
CASSSPRRSHTQYF
>TRBV5-1|TRBJ1-1|TRBD1|.
TGCGCCAGCAGCCCAGAAACAGGGGTTGGCACTGAAGCTTTCTTT
CASSPETGVGTEAFF
>TRBV4-1|TRBJ2-1|TRBD1|few
TGCGCCAGCAGCCAAGTGGGACAGGCCAATGAGCAGTTCTTC
CASSQVGQANEQFF
>TRBV7-2|TRBJ2-7|TRBD2|.
TGTGCCAGCAGCACCATAGCGGGACCATTTTACGAGCAGTACTTC
CASSTIAGPFYEQYF